Listed below are T cell receptor beta chains from one sample, sequenced in a study of blood T cells in healthy people across ages. One entry per CDR3 protein, called by TCRdb with MiXCR from the 5' RACE reads. The sample yields some 900,000 distinct CDR3 sequences, about 48% seen once. The sequenced sample consisted of blood. Receptors were obtained from a man aged 25-40 years in good health. Both conserved end residues are part of each CDR3. D genes are given only for firm matches. Not all rows give a size; the values are once, few, many and, for expanded clones, a class.

D gene	CDR3 length	J gene	V gene	clone size	CDR3 DNA	CDR3 protein
TRBD1	15	TRBJ2-7	TRBV5-6	-	TGTGCCAGCAGCTTCGGGGCAGGGGGCGTTTACGAGCAGTACTTC	CASSFGAGGVYEQYF
-	13	TRBJ1-1	TRBV28	few	TGTGCCAGCAGTTGGGATATGAACACTGAAGCTTTCTTT	CASSWDMNTEAFF
-	12	TRBJ2-3	TRBV6-5	-	TGTGCCAGCAGTTACTCGCCAGATACGCAGTATTTT	CASSYSPDTQYF
TRBD2	16	TRBJ2-1	TRBV5-1	-	TGCGCCAGCAGCTTTAGGTTTGGGACTATCTACAATGAGCAGTTCTTC	CASSFRFGTIYNEQFF
-	14	TRBJ1-2	TRBV5-1	few	TGCGCCAGCAGCTTGGGGGGGGAGAACTATGGCTACACCTTC	CASSLGGENYGYTF
TRBD1	14	TRBJ1-6	TRBV7-2	-	TGTGCCAGCAGCCCGAGGACAGGGGAATCACCCCTCCACTTT	CASSPRTGESPLHF
TRBD2	15	TRBJ2-7	TRBV7-3	-	TGTGCCAGCAGCCAAGCGGGGGGCTACTACAATGAGCAGTACTTC	CASSQAGGYYNEQYF
-	15	TRBJ2-1	TRBV28	-	TGTGCCAGCAGTTTGGGTCAGGGCCCCTACAATGGGCAGTTCTTC	CASSLGQGPYNGQFF
-	14	TRBJ2-7	TRBV24-1	once	TGTGCCACCAGTGATGGACAGCCGCCTTACGAGCAGTACTTC	CATSDGQPPYEQYF
TRBD1	15	TRBJ2-7	TRBV7-2	-	TGTGCCAGCAACTTAAAACAGGGGGACTCCTACGAGCAGTACTTC	CASNLKQGDSYEQYF
-	13	TRBJ1-2	TRBV29-1	-	TGCAGCGTTGAACAGGTGGCCAGTCGAGGCTACACCTTC	CSVEQVASRGYTF
-	12	TRBJ2-5	TRBV15	-	TGTGCCACCAGCAGTTCCCCTGGGACCCAGTACTTC	CATSSSPGTQYF
TRBD1	16	TRBJ2-7	TRBV18	-	TGTGCCAGCTCACCACGGAAAGGAACAGGGGACCACGAGCAGTACTTC	CASSPRKGTGDHEQYF
TRBD2	14	TRBJ2-7	TRBV20-1	-	TGCAGTGCTAGCCAACTAGCGGACTCCTACGAGCAGTACTTC	CSASQLADSYEQYF
-	15	TRBJ2-1	TRBV6-4	-	TGTGCCAGCAGTAGTGGGGTACAGGGCGAGAATGAGCAGTTCTTC	CASSSGVQGENEQFF
-	14	TRBJ1-2	TRBV7-9	-	TGTGCCAGCAGTCCCGGGTGGGCGAACTATGGCTACACCTTC	CASSPGWANYGYTF
-	10	TRBJ2-3	TRBV6-2/TRBV6-3	-	TGTGCCAGCGGAAGATCGACAGAGTATTTT	CASGRSTEYF